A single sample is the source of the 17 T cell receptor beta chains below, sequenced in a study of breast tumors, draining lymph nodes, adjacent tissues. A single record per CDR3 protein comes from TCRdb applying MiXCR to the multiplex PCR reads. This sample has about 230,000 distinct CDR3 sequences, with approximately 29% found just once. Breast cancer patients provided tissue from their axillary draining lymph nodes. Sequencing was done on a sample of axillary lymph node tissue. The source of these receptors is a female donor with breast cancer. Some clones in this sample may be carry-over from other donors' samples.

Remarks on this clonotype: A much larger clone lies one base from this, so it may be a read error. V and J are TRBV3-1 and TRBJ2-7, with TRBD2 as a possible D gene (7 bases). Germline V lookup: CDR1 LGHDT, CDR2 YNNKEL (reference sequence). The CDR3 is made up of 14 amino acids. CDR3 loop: CASSQVRGAYGQYF. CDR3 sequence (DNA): TGTGCCAGCAGCCAAGTTCGGGGGGCCTACGGGCAGTACTTC.

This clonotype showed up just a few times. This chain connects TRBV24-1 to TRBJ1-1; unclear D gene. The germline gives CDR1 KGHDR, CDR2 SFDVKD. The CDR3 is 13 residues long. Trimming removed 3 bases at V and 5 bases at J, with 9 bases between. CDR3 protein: CATSDQDATEAFF. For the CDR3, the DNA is TGTGCCACCAGTGATCAGGACGCTACTGAAGCTTTCTTT.

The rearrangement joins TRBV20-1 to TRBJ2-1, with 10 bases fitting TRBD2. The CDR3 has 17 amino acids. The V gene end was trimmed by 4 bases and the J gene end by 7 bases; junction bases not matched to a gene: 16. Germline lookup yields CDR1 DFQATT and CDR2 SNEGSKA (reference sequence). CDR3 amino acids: CSAIRDRTSGFWNEQFF. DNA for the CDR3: TGCAGTGCTATTCGGGACAGGACTAGCGGTTTTTGGAATGAGCAGTTCTTC.

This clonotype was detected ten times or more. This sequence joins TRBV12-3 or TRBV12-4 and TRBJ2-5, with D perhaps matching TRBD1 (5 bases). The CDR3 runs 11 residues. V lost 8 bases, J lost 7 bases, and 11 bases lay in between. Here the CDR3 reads CASQIDRTQYF. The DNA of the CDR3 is TGTGCCAGCCAAATCGACAGGACCCAGTACTTC.

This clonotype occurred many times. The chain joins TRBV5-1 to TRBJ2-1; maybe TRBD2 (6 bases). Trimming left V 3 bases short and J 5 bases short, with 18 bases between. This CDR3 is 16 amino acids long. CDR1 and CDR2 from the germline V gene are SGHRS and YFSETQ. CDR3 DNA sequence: TGCGCCAGCAGCTCCTTCGTCCGCGGGAACAACAATGAGCAGTTCTTC. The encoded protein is CASSSFVRGNNNEQFF.

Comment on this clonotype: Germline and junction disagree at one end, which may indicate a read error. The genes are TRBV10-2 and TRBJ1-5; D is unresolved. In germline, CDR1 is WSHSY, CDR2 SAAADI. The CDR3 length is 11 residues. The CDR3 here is CASTEHQPQHF. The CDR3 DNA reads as TGCGCCAGCACTGAGCATCAGCCCCAGCATTTT.

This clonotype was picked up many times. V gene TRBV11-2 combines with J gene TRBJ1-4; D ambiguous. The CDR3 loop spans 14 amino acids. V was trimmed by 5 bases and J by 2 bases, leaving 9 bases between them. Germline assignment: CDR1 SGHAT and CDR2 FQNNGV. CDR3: CASSPVPTNEKLFF. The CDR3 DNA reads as TGTGCCAGCAGCCCGGTTCCCACTAATGAAAAACTGTTTTTT.

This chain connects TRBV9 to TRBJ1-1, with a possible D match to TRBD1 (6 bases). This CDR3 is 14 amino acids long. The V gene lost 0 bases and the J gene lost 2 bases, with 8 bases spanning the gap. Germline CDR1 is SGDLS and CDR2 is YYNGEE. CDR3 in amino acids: CASSVGQANTEAFF. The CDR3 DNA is TGTGCCAGCAGCGTAGGACAGGCCAACACTGAAGCTTTCTTT.

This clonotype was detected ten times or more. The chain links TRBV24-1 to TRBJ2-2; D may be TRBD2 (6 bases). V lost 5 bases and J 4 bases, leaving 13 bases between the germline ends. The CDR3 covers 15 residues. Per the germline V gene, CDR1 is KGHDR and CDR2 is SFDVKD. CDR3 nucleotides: TGTGCCACCAGTGGTAATAGCGGCTTCACCGGGGAGCTGTTTTTT. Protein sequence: CATSGNSGFTGELFF.

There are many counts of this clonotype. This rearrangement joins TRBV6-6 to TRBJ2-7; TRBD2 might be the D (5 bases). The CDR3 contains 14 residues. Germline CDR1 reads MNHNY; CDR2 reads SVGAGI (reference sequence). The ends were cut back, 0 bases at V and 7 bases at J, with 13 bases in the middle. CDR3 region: CASSYSFSAAEQYF. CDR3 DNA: TGTGCCAGCAGTTACTCTTTTAGCGCCGCTGAGCAGTACTTC.

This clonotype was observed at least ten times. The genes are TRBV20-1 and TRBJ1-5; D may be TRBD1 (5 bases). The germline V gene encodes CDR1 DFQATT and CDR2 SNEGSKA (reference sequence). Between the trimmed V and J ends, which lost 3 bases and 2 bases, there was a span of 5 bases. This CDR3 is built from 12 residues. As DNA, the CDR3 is TGCAGTGCTAGGACAGGCAATCAGCCCCAGCATTTT. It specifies CSARTGNQPQHF.

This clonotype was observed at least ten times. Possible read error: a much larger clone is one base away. In DNA, the CDR3 is TGTACCAGTACTACAGCTGCAGGGTATAATTCACCCCTCCACTTT. It codes for CTSTTAAGYNSPLHF. V gene TRBV19 combines with J gene TRBJ1-6; D may be TRBD1 (5 bases). There are 15 residues in the CDR3. Germline loops: CDR1 LNHDA, CDR2 SQIVND (reference sequence).

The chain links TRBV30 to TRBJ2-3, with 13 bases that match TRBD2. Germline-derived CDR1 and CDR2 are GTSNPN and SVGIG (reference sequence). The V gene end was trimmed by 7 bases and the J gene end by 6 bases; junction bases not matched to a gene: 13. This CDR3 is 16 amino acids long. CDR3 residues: CAYQDLLAGGADTQYF. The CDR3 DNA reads TGTGCCTACCAAGACCTACTAGCGGGAGGGGCGGATACGCAGTATTTT.

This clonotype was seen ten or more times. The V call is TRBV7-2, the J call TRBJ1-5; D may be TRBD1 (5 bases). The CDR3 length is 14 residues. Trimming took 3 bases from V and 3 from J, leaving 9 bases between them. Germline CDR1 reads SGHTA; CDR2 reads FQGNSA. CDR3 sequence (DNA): TGTGCCAGCAGCTTGGGGCAAAACAATCAGCCCCAGCATTTT. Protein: CASSLGQNNQPQHF.

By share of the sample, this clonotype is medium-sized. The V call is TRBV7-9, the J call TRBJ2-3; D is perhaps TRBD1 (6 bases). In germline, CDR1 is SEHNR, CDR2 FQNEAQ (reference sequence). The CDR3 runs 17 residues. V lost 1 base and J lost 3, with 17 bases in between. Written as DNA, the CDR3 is TGTGCCAGCAGCTTAGGTTCGGCAGGGGAGCGGACAGATACGCAGTATTTT. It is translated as CASSLGSAGERTDTQYF.

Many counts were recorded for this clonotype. CDR3 sequence: CASSIRQADEQFF. DNA for the CDR3: TGTGCCAGCAGTATAAGACAGGCGGATGAGCAGTTCTTC. This chain joins TRBV6-2 or TRBV6-3 and TRBJ2-1, with D tentatively TRBD1 (6 bases). This CDR3 has 13 residues. The V and J ends lost 5 bases and 8 bases respectively, with 13 bases between them. Germline V gene lookup returns CDR1 MNHEY and CDR2 SVGEGT.

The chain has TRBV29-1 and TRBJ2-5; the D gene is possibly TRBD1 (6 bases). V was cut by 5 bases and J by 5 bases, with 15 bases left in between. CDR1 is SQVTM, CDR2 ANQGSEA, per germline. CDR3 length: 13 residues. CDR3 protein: CSVWAGDSETQYF. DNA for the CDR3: TGCAGCGTTTGGGCAGGGGATTCCGAGACCCAGTACTTC.